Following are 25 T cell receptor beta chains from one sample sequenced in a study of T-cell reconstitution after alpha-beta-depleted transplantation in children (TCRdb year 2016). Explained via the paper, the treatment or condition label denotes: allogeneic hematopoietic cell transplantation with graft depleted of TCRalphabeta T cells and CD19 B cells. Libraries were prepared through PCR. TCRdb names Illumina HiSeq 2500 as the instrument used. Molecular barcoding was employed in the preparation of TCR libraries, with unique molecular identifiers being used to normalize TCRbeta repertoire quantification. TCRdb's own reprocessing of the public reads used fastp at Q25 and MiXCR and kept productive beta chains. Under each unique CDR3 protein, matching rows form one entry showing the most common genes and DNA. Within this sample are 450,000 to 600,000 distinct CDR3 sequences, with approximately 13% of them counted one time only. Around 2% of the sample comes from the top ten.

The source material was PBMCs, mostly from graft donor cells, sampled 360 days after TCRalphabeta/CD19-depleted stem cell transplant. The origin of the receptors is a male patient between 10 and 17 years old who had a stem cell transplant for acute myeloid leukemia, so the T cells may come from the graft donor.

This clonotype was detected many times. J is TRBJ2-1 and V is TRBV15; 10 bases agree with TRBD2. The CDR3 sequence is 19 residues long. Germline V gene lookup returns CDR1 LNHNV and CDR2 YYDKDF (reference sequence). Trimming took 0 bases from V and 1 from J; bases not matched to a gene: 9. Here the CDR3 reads CATSRDPRTSGISYNEQFF. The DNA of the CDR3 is TGTGCCACCAGCAGAGATCCTCGGACTAGCGGAATATCCTACAATGAGCAGTTCTTC.

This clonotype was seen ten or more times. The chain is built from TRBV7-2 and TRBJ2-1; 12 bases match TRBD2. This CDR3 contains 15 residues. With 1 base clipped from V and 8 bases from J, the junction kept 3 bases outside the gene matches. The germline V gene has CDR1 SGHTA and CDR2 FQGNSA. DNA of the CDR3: TGTGCCAGCAGCTTAGGGCTAGCGGGAGGGCATGAGCAGTTCTTC. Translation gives CASSLGLAGGHEQFF.

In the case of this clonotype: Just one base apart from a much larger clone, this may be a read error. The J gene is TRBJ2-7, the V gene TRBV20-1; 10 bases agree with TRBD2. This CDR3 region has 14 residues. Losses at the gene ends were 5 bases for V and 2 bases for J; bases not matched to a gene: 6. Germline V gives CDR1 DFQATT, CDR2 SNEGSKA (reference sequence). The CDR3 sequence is CSAASGRGTYEQYF. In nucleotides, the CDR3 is TGCAGTGCTGCTAGCGGGAGAGGAACCTACGAGCAGTACTTC.

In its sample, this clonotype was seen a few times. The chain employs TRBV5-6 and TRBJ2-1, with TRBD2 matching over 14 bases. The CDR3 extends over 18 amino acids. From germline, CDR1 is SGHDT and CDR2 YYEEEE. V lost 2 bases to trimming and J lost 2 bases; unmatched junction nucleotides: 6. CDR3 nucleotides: TGTGCCAGCAGCTTCCCGGGACTAGCGGGAGTACCCTACAATGAGCAGTTCTTC. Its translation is CASSFPGLAGVPYNEQFF.

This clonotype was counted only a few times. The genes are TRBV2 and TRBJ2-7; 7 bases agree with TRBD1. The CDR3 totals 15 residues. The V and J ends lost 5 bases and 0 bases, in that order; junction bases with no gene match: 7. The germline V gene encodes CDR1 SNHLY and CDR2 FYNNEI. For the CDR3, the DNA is TGTGCCAGCAGTCCGTGGGACAGCCCCTCCTACGAGCAGTACTTC. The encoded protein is CASSPWDSPSYEQYF.

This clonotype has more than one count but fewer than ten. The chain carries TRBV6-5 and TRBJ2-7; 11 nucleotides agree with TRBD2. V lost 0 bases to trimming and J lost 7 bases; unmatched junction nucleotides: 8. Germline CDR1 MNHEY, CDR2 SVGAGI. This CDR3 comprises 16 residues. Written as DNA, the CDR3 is TGTGCCAGCAGTTACTCGACCGGGACTAGCGGTGTAGAGCAGTACTTC. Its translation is CASSYSTGTSGVEQYF.

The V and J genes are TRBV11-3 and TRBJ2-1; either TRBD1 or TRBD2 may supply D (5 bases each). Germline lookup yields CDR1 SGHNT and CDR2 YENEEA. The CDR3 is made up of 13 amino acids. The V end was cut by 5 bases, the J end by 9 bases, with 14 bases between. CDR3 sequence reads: CASSHVGVSEQFF. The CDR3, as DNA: TGTGCCAGCAGCCATGTGGGGGTCAGTGAGCAGTTCTTC.

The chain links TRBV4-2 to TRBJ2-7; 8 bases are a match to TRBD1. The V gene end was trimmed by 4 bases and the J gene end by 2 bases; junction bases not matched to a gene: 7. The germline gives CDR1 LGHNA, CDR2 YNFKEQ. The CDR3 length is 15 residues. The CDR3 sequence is CASSPLRTGTYEQYF. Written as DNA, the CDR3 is TGTGCCAGCAGCCCTCTGAGGACAGGGACCTACGAGCAGTACTTC.

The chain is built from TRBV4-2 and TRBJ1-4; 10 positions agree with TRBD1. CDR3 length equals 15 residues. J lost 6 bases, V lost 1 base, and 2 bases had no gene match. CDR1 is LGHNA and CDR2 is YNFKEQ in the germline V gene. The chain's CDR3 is CASSQGDRGDEKLFF. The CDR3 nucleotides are TGTGCCAGCAGCCAAGGGGACAGGGGAGATGAAAAACTGTTTTTT.

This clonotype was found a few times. The CDR3 reads CSVDRGRIKETQYF. The CDR3 DNA reads TGCAGCGTTGACAGGGGGCGGATTAAAGAGACCCAGTACTTC. The rearrangement joins TRBV29-1 to TRBJ2-5; 8 bases are a match to TRBD1. Germline assignment: CDR1 SQVTM and CDR2 ANQGSEA. V lost 3 bases and J lost 3; bases outside the gene matches: 6. This CDR3 comprises 14 residues. The whole variable domain, filled in from reference TRBV29-1 and TRBJ2-5, reads SAVISQKPSRDICQRGTSLTIQCQVDSQVTMMFWYRQQPGQSLTLIATANQGSEATYESGFVIDKFPISRPNLTFSTLTVSNMSPEDSSIYLCSVDRGRIKETQYFGPGTRLLVL.

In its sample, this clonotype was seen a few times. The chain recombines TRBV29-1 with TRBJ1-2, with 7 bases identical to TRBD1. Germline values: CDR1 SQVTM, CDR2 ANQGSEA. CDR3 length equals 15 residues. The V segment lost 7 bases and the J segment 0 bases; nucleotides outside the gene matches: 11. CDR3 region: CSALEPQGPNYGYTF. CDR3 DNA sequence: TGCAGCGCTCTAGAACCACAGGGGCCTAACTATGGCTACACCTTC.

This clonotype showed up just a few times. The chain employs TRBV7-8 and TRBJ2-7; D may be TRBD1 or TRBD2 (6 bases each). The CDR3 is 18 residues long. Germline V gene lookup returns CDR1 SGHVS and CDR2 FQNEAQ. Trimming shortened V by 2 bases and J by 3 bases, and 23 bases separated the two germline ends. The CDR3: CASSLSSGAGKLGYEQYF. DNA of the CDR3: TGTGCCAGCAGCTTAAGTTCGGGGGCGGGAAAATTAGGCTACGAGCAGTACTTC.

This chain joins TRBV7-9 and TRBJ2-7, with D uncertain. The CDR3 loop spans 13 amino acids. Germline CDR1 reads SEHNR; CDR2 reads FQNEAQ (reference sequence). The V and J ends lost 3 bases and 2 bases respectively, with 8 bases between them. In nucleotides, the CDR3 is TGTGCCAGCAGCTTCTCAGGTCCCTACGAGCAGTACGTC. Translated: CASSFSGPYEQYV.

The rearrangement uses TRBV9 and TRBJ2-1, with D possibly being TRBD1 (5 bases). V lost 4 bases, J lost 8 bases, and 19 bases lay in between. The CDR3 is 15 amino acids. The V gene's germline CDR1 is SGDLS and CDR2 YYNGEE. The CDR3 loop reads CASSPSWGSYYEQFF. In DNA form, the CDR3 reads TGTGCCAGCAGCCCTTCGTGGGGCAGTTACTATGAGCAGTTCTTC.

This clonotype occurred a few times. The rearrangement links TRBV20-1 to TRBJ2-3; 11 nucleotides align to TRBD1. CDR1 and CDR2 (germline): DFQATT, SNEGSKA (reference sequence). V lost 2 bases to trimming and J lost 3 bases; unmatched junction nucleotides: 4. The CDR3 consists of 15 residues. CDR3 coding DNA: TGCAGTGCTAGATGGACAGGGGGCTGGACAGATACGCAGTATTTT. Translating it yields CSARWTGGWTDTQYF.

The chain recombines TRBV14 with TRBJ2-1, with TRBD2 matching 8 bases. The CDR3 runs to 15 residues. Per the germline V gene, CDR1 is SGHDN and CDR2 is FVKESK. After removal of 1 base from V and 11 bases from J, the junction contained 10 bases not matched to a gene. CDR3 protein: CASSQAGTSGDQQFF. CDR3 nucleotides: TGTGCCAGCAGCCAAGCCGGGACTAGTGGGGATCAGCAGTTCTTC. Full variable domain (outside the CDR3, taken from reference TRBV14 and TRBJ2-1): EAGVTQFPSHSVIEKGQTVTLRCDPISGHDNLYWYRRVMGKEIKFLLHFVKESKQDESGMPNNRFLAERTGGTYSTLKVQPAELEDSGVYFCASSQAGTSGDQQFFGPGTRLTVL.

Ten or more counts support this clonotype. The CDR3 region has the DNA TGTGCCTGGATGGAGAACACCGGGGAGCTGTTTTTT. It translates to CAWMENTGELFF. The chain is built from TRBV30 and TRBJ2-2, with D hard to call. V lost 4 bases and J 1 base, leaving 4 bases between the germline ends. The germline gives CDR1 GTSNPN, CDR2 SVGIG (reference sequence). CDR3 length equals 12 residues.

CDR3 in amino acids: CASSLRFSSWGLKSPLHF. CDR3 nucleotide sequence: TGTGCCAGCAGTTTAAGGTTTTCCAGTTGGGGTTTGAAGTCACCCCTCCACTTT. The rearrangement links TRBV28 to TRBJ1-6; no definite D call. The germline CDR1 and CDR2 sequences are MDHEN and SYDVKM. The length of the CDR3 is 18 residues. V lost 2 bases and J 10 bases, leaving 24 bases between the germline ends. Drawing the rest from reference TRBV28 and TRBJ1-6, the complete variable domain is DVKVTQSSRYLVKRTGEKVFLECVQDMDHENMFWYRQDPGLGLRLIYFSYDVKMKEKGDIPEGYSVSREKKERFSLILESASTNQTSMYLCASSLRFSSWGLKSPLHFGNGTRLTVT.

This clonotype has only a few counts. CDR3 amino acids: CSVRTTYEQYF. The CDR3 region has the DNA TGCAGCGTTCGCACGACCTACGAGCAGTACTTC. The chain links TRBV29-1 to TRBJ2-7; D unclear. Trimming shortened V by 5 bases and J by 2 bases, and 7 bases separated the two germline ends. Per the germline V gene, CDR1 is SQVTM and CDR2 is ANQGSEA. This CDR3 comprises 11 residues.

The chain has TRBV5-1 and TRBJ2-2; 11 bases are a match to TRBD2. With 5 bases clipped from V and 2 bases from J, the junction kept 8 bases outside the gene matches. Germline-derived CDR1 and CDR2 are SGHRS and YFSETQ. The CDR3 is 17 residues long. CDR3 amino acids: CASRHSGRASNTGELFF. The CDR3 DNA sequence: TGCGCCAGCAGACATAGCGGGAGGGCCTCCAACACCGGGGAGCTGTTTTTT.

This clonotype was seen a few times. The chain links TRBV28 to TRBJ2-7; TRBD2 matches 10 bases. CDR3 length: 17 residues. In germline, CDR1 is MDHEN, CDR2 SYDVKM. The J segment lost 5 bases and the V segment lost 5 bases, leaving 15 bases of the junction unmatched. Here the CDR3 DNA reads TGTGCCAGCAGTCCCCGAGGTAGCGGGAGGTGGGGCCACGAGCAGTACTTC. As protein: CASSPRGSGRWGHEQYF.

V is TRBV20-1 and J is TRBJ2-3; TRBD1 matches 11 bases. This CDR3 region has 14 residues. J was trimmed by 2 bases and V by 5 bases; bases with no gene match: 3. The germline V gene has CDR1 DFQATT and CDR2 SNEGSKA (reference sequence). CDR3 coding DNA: TGCAGTGCTCGGGGACAGGGGGACACAGATACGCAGTATTTT. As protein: CSARGQGDTDTQYF.

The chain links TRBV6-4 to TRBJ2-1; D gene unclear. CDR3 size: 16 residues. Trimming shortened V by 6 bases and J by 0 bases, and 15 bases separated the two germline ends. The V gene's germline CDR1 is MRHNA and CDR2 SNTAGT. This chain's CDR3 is CASSPEASSSYNEQFF. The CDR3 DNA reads TGTGCCAGCAGCCCTGAGGCGTCGAGCTCCTACAATGAGCAGTTCTTC.

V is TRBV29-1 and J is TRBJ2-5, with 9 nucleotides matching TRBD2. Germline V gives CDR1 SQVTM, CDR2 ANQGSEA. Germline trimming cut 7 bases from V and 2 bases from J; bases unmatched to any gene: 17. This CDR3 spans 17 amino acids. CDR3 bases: TGCAGCGCCGCGGGGGGAGCGGGAGGAGGGCTTCAAGAGACCCAGTACTTC. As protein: CSAAGGAGGGLQETQYF.

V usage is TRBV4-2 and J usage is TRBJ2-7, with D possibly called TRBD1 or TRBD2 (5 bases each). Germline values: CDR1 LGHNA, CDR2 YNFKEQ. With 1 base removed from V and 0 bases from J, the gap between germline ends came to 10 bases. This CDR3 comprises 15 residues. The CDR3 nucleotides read TGTGCCAGCAGCCAAGGGGGACCCCACTCCTACGAGCAGTACTTC. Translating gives CASSQGGPHSYEQYF.